This is a list of T cell receptor beta chains from one sample in a study of cytomegalovirus exposure and HLA in healthy donors. Produced via immunoSEQ multiplex PCR; TCRdb's table is partial and in-frame only. In the table there are 130,000 to 150,000 clones, over 65% of which are singletons. Sequencing was carried out using PBMCs. The receptors originated from a female donor in good health and CMV-seronegative. Both conserved end residues are part of each CDR3. The D gene is left open where the match is weak. Size is stated for part of the rows, as once, few or many counts, or as a class when the clone is expanded.

J gene: TRBJ1-1
clone size: -
V gene: TRBV5-1
D gene: -
CDR3 protein: CASSSDTMRAFF
CDR3 DNA: TGCGCCAGCAGCTCGGATACAATGAGGGCTTTCTTT

J gene: TRBJ2-3
clone size: -
V gene: TRBV5-6
D gene: TRBD2
CDR3 protein: CASSRGAGGQSDTQYF
CDR3 DNA: TGTGCCAGCAGCCGTGGGGCGGGGGGGCAGTCAGATACGCAGTATTTT

J gene: TRBJ1-1
clone size: -
V gene: TRBV28
D gene: TRBD1
CDR3 protein: CASSSPYRGQEAFF
CDR3 DNA: TGTGCCAGCAGTTCCCCCTACAGGGGGCAGGAAGCTTTCTTT

J gene: TRBJ1-1
clone size: -
V gene: TRBV29-1
D gene: -
CDR3 protein: CSVAAASQGTEAFF
CDR3 DNA: TGCAGCGTTGCGGCAGCCTCGCAGGGCACTGAAGCTTTCTTT

J gene: TRBJ2-7
clone size: -
V gene: TRBV12-5
D gene: TRBD1
CDR3 protein: CASGFLLPRGQKILYEQYF
CDR3 DNA: TGTGCTAGTGGTTTCCTACTACCGAGGGGACAGAAGATTTTGTACGAGCAGTACTTC

J gene: TRBJ1-3
clone size: -
V gene: TRBV15
D gene: -
CDR3 protein: CATSRDRAGNTIYF
CDR3 DNA: TGTGCCACCAGCAGAGACAGGGCTGGAAACACCATATATTTT

J gene: TRBJ2-1
clone size: -
V gene: TRBV28
D gene: TRBD2
CDR3 protein: CASSLWGGEQFF
CDR3 DNA: TGTGCCAGCAGTTTGTGGGGGGGTGAGCAGTTCTTC

J gene: TRBJ2-5
clone size: -
V gene: TRBV18
D gene: -
CDR3 protein: CASSPTNRQEKETQYF
CDR3 DNA: TGTGCCAGCTCACCAACGAATCGACAGGAGAAAGAGACCCAGTACTTC

J gene: TRBJ2-4
clone size: -
V gene: TRBV14
D gene: TRBD2
CDR3 protein: CASSHTPSGGNIQYF
CDR3 DNA: TGTGCCAGCAGCCACACGCCTAGCGGAGGCAACATTCAGTACTTC

J gene: TRBJ2-6
clone size: -
V gene: TRBV27
D gene: -
CDR3 protein: CASSPVGKTLGGLSGANVLTF
CDR3 DNA: TGTGCCAGCAGTCCCGTCGGCAAAACCCTAGGAGGCCTCTCTGGGGCCAACGTCCTGACTTTC

J gene: TRBJ2-2
clone size: -
V gene: TRBV5-1
D gene: -
CDR3 protein: CASSLVGAGGELFF
CDR3 DNA: TGCGCCAGCAGCTTGGTGGGGGCCGGCGGGGAGCTGTTTTTT

J gene: TRBJ1-1
clone size: medium-sized
V gene: TRBV7-3
D gene: TRBD1
CDR3 protein: CASSAFDRGNTEAFF
CDR3 DNA: TGTGCCAGCAGCGCGTTCGACAGGGGGAACACTGAAGCTTTCTTT

J gene: TRBJ2-1
clone size: -
V gene: TRBV30
D gene: TRBD1
CDR3 protein: CAWSPGTGKINEQFF
CDR3 DNA: TGTGCCTGGAGTCCGGGGACAGGGAAAATCAATGAGCAGTTCTTC

J gene: TRBJ1-2
clone size: -
V gene: TRBV6-1
D gene: TRBD1
CDR3 protein: CASSGPGQSLILGYTF
CDR3 DNA: TGTGCCAGCAGTGGGCCGGGACAGTCCCTCATTCTGGGCTACACCTTC

J gene: TRBJ2-2
clone size: -
V gene: TRBV9
D gene: TRBD1
CDR3 protein: CASSVLMTGLAGELFF
CDR3 DNA: TGTGCCAGCAGCGTCCTGATGACAGGGTTGGCCGGGGAGCTGTTTTTT

J gene: TRBJ2-1
clone size: once
V gene: TRBV28
D gene: TRBD2
CDR3 protein: CASSISGTYNEQFF
CDR3 DNA: TGTGCCAGCAGTATTAGCGGGACTTACAATGAGCAGTTCTTC

J gene: TRBJ1-2
clone size: -
V gene: TRBV5-4
D gene: -
CDR3 protein: CASSRSPREGYGYTF
CDR3 DNA: TGTGCCAGCAGCCGATCCCCCAGGGAGGGCTATGGCTACACCTTC

J gene: TRBJ2-7
clone size: -
V gene: TRBV5-6
D gene: TRBD2
CDR3 protein: CASSLRLAGGTTRYEQYF
CDR3 DNA: TGTGCCAGCAGCTTAAGACTAGCGGGAGGGACAACCCGCTACGAGCAGTACTTC

J gene: TRBJ2-2
clone size: -
V gene: TRBV4-1
D gene: -
CDR3 protein: CASSQGQAHTGELFF
CDR3 DNA: TGCGCCAGCAGCCAGGGGCAGGCCCACACCGGGGAGCTGTTTTTT

J gene: TRBJ2-2
clone size: -
V gene: TRBV9
D gene: TRBD2
CDR3 protein: CASSVDGLDRGELFF
CDR3 DNA: TGTGCCAGCAGCGTAGACGGACTAGATAGGGGGGAGCTGTTTTTT

J gene: TRBJ1-3
clone size: -
V gene: TRBV7-2
D gene: -
CDR3 protein: CASSSLTGLSGNTIYF
CDR3 DNA: TGTGCCAGCAGCTCACTAACAGGGCTCTCTGGAAACACCATATATTTT

J gene: TRBJ2-5
clone size: -
V gene: TRBV14
D gene: -
CDR3 protein: CASSQWRGPQETQYF
CDR3 DNA: TGTGCCAGCAGCCAATGGCGGGGGCCCCAAGAGACCCAGTACTTC

J gene: TRBJ2-2
clone size: -
V gene: TRBV2
D gene: TRBD2
CDR3 protein: CASKLAESPGELFF
CDR3 DNA: TGTGCCAGCAAGCTAGCGGAAAGCCCCGGGGAGCTGTTTTTT

J gene: TRBJ1-3
clone size: few
V gene: TRBV4-3
D gene: TRBD1
CDR3 protein: CASSFEGTGSGNTIYF
CDR3 DNA: TGCGCCAGCAGCTTCGAAGGGACAGGCTCTGGAAACACCATATATTTT

J gene: TRBJ2-3
clone size: -
V gene: TRBV28
D gene: TRBD1
CDR3 protein: CASSTDRGSDTQYF
CDR3 DNA: TGTGCCAGCAGCACTGACAGGGGGTCAGATACGCAGTATTTT

J gene: TRBJ1-2
clone size: -
V gene: TRBV6-1
D gene: -
CDR3 protein: CASSERGANYGYTF
CDR3 DNA: TGTGCCAGCAGTGAACGCGGGGCGAACTATGGCTACACCTTC

J gene: TRBJ1-1
clone size: -
V gene: TRBV4-2
D gene: -
CDR3 protein: CASSSPGQRITEAFF
CDR3 DNA: TGTGCCAGCAGCTCTCCGGGACAAAGAATCACTGAAGCTTTCTTT

J gene: TRBJ1-5
clone size: -
V gene: TRBV27
D gene: TRBD1
CDR3 protein: CASSNRGLSNQPQHF
CDR3 DNA: TGTGCCAGCAGCAACAGGGGTCTTAGCAATCAGCCCCAGCATTTT

J gene: TRBJ1-6
clone size: -
V gene: TRBV7-8
D gene: -
CDR3 protein: CASSLVFTGPANSPLHF
CDR3 DNA: TGTGCCAGCAGCTTAGTGTTCACAGGCCCGGCTAATTCACCCCTCCACTTT

J gene: TRBJ2-1
clone size: once
V gene: TRBV19
D gene: TRBD2
CDR3 protein: CASSPGRLQFF
CDR3 DNA: TGTGCCAGTAGTCCCGGGAGGTTGCAGTTCTTC

J gene: TRBJ2-5
clone size: -
V gene: TRBV5-1
D gene: TRBD1
CDR3 protein: CASSLGQGRQETQYF
CDR3 DNA: TGCGCCAGCAGCTTGGGACAGGGAAGGCAAGAGACCCAGTACTTC

J gene: TRBJ2-2
clone size: -
V gene: TRBV7-9
D gene: TRBD1
CDR3 protein: CSSSLRGQVYTGELFF
CDR3 DNA: TGTTCCAGCAGCTTACGGGGACAGGTGTATACCGGGGAGCTGTTTTTT

J gene: TRBJ2-3
clone size: -
V gene: TRBV7-3
D gene: TRBD2
CDR3 protein: CASSPGTSGTDTQYF
CDR3 DNA: TGTGCCAGCAGCCCCGGGACTAGCGGGACAGATACGCAGTATTTT

J gene: TRBJ2-3
clone size: -
V gene: TRBV10-1
D gene: -
CDR3 protein: CASSERGSTDTQYF
CDR3 DNA: TGCGCCAGCAGTGAACGGGGGAGCACAGATACGCAGTATTTT

J gene: TRBJ2-1
clone size: -
V gene: TRBV7-9
D gene: TRBD2
CDR3 protein: CASSLLAGVTYNEQFF
CDR3 DNA: TGTGCCAGCAGCTTGCTAGCGGGGGTAACCTACAATGAGCAGTTCTTC

J gene: TRBJ2-7
clone size: -
V gene: TRBV6-5
D gene: TRBD1
CDR3 protein: CASSEGTAYEQYF
CDR3 DNA: TGTGCCAGCAGTGAAGGGACAGCCTACGAGCAGTACTTC

J gene: TRBJ2-1
clone size: once
V gene: TRBV4-3
D gene: TRBD2
CDR3 protein: CASSQATRGDNEQFF
CDR3 DNA: TGCGCCAGCAGCCAAGCTACACGGGGGGACAATGAGCAGTTCTTC

J gene: TRBJ2-5
clone size: few
V gene: TRBV29-1
D gene: -
CDR3 protein: CSVVRVQETQYF
CDR3 DNA: TGCAGCGTTGTCAGGGTTCAAGAGACCCAGTACTTC

J gene: TRBJ2-7
clone size: -
V gene: TRBV2
D gene: -
CDR3 protein: CASSEMRQGVEQYF
CDR3 DNA: TGTGCCAGCAGTGAAATGAGGCAAGGGGTCGAGCAGTACTTC

J gene: TRBJ2-2
clone size: once
V gene: TRBV5-1
D gene: -
CDR3 protein: CASSLNTGELFF
CDR3 DNA: TGCGCCAGCAGCCTGAACACCGGGGAGCTGTTTTTT

J gene: TRBJ1-2
clone size: -
V gene: TRBV2
D gene: -
CDR3 protein: CASTGIKTGPYGYTF
CDR3 DNA: TGTGCCAGCACGGGGATCAAGACAGGTCCCTATGGCTACACCTTC

J gene: TRBJ1-1
clone size: -
V gene: TRBV28
D gene: TRBD1
CDR3 protein: CASRTGGMSTEAFF
CDR3 DNA: TGTGCCAGCAGGACAGGGGGAATGAGTACTGAAGCTTTCTTT

J gene: TRBJ2-7
clone size: -
V gene: TRBV6-6
D gene: TRBD2
CDR3 protein: CASSYPPGLVSPEQYF
CDR3 DNA: TGTGCCAGCAGTTACCCTCCGGGACTAGTCTCCCCCGAGCAGTACTTC

J gene: TRBJ2-7
clone size: -
V gene: TRBV27
D gene: -
CDR3 protein: CASSLTRGDEQYF
CDR3 DNA: TGTGCCAGCAGTTTAACCCGGGGAGACGAGCAGTACTTC

J gene: TRBJ2-1
clone size: -
V gene: TRBV7-9
D gene: -
CDR3 protein: CASSLVSFRGKPGNEQFF
CDR3 DNA: TGTGCCAGCAGCTTAGTCTCCTTCCGGGGGAAACCGGGGAATGAGCAGTTCTTC

J gene: TRBJ2-3
clone size: -
V gene: TRBV10-2
D gene: TRBD1
CDR3 protein: CASSESKSSGTGISDTQYF
CDR3 DNA: TGCGCCAGCAGTGAGTCAAAATCCTCCGGGACAGGGATATCAGATACGCAGTATTTT

J gene: TRBJ1-5
clone size: -
V gene: TRBV18
D gene: TRBD1
CDR3 protein: CASSPQRTGLGNQPQHF
CDR3 DNA: TGTGCCAGCTCACCACAAAGGACAGGCTTGGGGAATCAGCCCCAGCATTTT

J gene: TRBJ1-3
clone size: -
V gene: TRBV13
D gene: -
CDR3 protein: CASSIGQSGTIYF
CDR3 DNA: TGTGCCAGCAGCATCGGACAGTCGGGCACCATATATTTT